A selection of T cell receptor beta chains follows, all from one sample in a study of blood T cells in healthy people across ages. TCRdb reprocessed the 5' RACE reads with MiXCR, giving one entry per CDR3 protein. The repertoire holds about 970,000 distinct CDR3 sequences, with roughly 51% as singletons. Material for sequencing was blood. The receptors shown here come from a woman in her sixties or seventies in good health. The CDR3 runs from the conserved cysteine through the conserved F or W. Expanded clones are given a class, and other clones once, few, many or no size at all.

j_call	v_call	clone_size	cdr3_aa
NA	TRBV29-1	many	CSAGPNRSEQYF
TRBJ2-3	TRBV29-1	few	CSVDSGVTDTQYF
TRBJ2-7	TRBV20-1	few	CSARAGAYYEQYF
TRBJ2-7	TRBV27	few	CASRGQGPYEQYF
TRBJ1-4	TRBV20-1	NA	CSARLTGEKLFF
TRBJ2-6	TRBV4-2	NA	CASSHRDPSGANVLTF
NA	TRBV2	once	CASSDIGLAGYEQYF
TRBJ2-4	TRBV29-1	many	CSVPGLAGERYF
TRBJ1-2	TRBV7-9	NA	CASSSGTDYGYTF
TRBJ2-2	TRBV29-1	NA	CSAGIPNGRGNTGELFF
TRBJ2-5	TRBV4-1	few	CASSQGVGSETQYF
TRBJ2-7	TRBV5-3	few	CARSWTSSLPHSYEQYF
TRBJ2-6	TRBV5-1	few	CASSLATGANVLTF
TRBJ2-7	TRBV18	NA	CASSPWRAGSYEQYF
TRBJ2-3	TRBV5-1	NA	CASRAGTSGKGTQYF
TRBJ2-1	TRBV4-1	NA	CASSQVKRASGNEQFF
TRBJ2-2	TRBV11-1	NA	CASSLRENTGELFF
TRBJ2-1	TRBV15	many	CATSGRLVGPKSEQFF
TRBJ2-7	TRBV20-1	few	CSARVAGGGSYEQYF
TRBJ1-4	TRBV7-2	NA	CASRGDAWSEKLFF
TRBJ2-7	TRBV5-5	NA	CASSSISQGDEQYF
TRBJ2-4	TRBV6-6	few	CASSPPGLNIQYF
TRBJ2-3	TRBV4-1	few	CASSLLAGGITDTQYF
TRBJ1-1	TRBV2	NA	CASNPQGFNTEAFF
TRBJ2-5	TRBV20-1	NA	CSARDFQGGQETQYF
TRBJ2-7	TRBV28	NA	CASSTGTRPSYEQYF
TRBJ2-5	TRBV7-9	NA	CASSPWQGKAQETQYF
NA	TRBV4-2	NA	CASSQGGGAGFTEQYF
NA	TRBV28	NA	CASSRFPILAGKGRETQYF
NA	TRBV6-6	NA	CASSSRVGVCEQYF
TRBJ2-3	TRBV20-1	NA	CSARALTSGTIFEDTQYF
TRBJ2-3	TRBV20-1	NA	CSAPAAHIPGTDTQYF
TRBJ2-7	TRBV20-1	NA	CSVRANSCEQYF
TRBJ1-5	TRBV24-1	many	CATSDFEGHSNQPQHF
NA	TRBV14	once	CASSQNKRRLAEQYF
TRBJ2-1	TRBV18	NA	CASSGTTWDNEQFF
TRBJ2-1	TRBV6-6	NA	CASSYGRGPPYNEQFF
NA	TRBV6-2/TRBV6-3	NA	CASSYPGRPWETQYF
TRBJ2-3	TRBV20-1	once	CSARDPGTDTQYF
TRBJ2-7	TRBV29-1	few	CSVERPSGEQYF
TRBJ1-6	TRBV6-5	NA	CASSYSSGGNDNSPLHF
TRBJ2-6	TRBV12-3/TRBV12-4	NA	CASTTPHPRNSGANVLTF
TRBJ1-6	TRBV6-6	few	CASSYARNSPLHF
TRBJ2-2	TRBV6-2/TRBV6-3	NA	CASSYSSPSLTGELFF
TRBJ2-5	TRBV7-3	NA	CASSPVGVGEQYF
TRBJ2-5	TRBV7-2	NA	CASSLDLGPQETQYF
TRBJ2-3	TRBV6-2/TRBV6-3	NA	CASSGAPPRVGDTQYF
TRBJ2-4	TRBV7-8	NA	CASSHTDRAENIQYF
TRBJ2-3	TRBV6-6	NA	CASSPDPPGSTDTQYF
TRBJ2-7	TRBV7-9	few	CASSLARSSGTSYEQYF